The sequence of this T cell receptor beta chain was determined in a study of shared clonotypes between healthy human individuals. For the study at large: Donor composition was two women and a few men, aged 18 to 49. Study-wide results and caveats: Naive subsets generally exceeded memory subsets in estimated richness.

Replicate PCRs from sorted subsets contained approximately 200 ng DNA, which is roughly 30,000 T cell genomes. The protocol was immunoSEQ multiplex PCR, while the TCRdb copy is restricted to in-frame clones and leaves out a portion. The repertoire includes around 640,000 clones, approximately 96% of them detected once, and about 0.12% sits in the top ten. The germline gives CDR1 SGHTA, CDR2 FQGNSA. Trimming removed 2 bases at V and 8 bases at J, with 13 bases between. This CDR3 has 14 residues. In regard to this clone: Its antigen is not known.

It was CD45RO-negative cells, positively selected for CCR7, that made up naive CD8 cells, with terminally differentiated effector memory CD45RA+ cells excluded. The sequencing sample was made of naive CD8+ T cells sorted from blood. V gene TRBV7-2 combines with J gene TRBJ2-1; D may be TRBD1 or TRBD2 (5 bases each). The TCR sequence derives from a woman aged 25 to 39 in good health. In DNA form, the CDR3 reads TGTGCCAGCAGCTTAATGGGGGATTCGTATGAGCAGTTCTTC. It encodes CASSLMGDSYEQFF.